These 3 T cell receptor beta chains were all obtained from the same sample, sequenced in a study of T cells in tuberculosis. The method was immunoSEQ multiplex PCR; TCRdb's version includes in-frame clones alone and lacks a portion of them. Among around 33,000 clones, about 90% were seen once, and the ten largest hold approximately 8.1%. The material sequenced was PBMCs. The receptor set was obtained from a donor aged 10-29 years with latent tuberculosis or without tuberculosis infection. Some clones in this sample may be carry-over from other donors' samples.

The chain combines TRBV9 with TRBJ1-1, with 9 bases aligning to TRBD1. There are 16 residues in the CDR3. V shed 3 bases and J 4 bases; nucleotides not matched to a gene: 10. In germline, CDR1 is SGDLS, CDR2 YYNGEE. The CDR3 spells CASSAIAGTGRTEAFF. For the CDR3, the DNA is TGTGCCAGCAGCGCGATCGCCGGGACAGGGCGCACTGAAGCTTTCTTT.

This clone was counted a single time. The chain couples TRBV5-1 to TRBJ1-6, with D hard to call. The length of the CDR3 is 16 residues. Trimming removed 2 bases from V and 7 bases from J, with 16 bases in between. The germline V gene encodes CDR1 SGHRS and CDR2 YFSETQ. As DNA, the CDR3 is TGCGCCAGCAGCTTAGATTTCCCGGGTCTCAATTCACCCCTCCACTTT. Translating it yields CASSLDFPGLNSPLHF.

The chain couples TRBV5-1 to TRBJ1-5; TRBD1 is a possible D gene (5 bases). V was trimmed by 0 bases and J by 3 bases, leaving 10 bases between them. The CDR3 length is 15 residues. The germline V gene encodes CDR1 SGHRS and CDR2 YFSETQ. CDR3 sequence reads: CASSLEGAPNQPQHF. The CDR3, as DNA: TGCGCCAGCAGCTTGGAAGGGGCACCCAATCAGCCCCAGCATTTT.